Given below is one T cell receptor (beta chain) in context. Its antigen is as yet unknown. This sample was taken from a study of T cells in narcolepsy. Study as a whole: Healthy controls were enrolled alongside patients with narcolepsy type 1 or type 2. General study points: Autoreactive clonotypes reportedly recurred in blood of same and different patients, not controls. Autoreactive HCRT-specific and TRIB2-specific clonotypes were marked in same-patient CSF-versus-blood CD4+ comparisons. Autoreactive clone sequences were missing from some blood memory CD4+ repertoires.

Libraries were prepared by immunoSEQ multiplex PCR; TCRdb keeps only in-frame clonotypes and omits some of them. The table records approximately 30,000 clones, about 89% of them present only once. Sequencing was done on a sample of CD45RA- memory CD4+ T cells from PBMCs. This sequence originates from a human donor with narcolepsy.

This chain's CDR3 is CASRELVEGGYTF. The CDR3, as DNA: TGTGCCAGCAGGGAACTAGTAGAGGGCGGCTACACCTTC. V and J are TRBV6-1 and TRBJ1-2; D gene uncertain. The CDR3 has 13 amino acids. V lost 6 bases, J lost 8 bases, and 16 bases lay in between. Germline CDR1 is MNHNS and CDR2 is SASEGT.